The clone carrying this TCR beta chain was seen once. The antigen remains unidentified. Trimming pared 8 bases from V and 4 bases from J, leaving 9 bases between. This CDR3 is built from 13 residues. Germline CDR1 is SNHLY and CDR2 is FYNNEI. The entry originates in a study of cytomegalovirus exposure and HLA in healthy donors. Notes on the study in general: In an earlier analysis, most TCR beta V segments were productive about 87% or about 30% of the time. A later analysis found most CMV-associated TCR beta chains apparently HLA-restricted. Analysis was performed later, and it showed HLA-associated TCR beta chains to be more clonally expanded than equally common others. What a later analysis reportedly showed was that an Asian-associated ancestry cluster had fewer N-insertions than the approximately 700-donor mean.

Amplification used 60 Vbeta primers and 13 Jbeta primers. Profiling relied on immunoSEQ multiplex PCR, and the TCRdb table lists in-frame clones only, not all of them. Of about 140,000 clones in the sample, more than 75% were seen once. The chain links TRBV2 to TRBJ1-6, with D unclear. The sequenced sample consisted of PBMCs. This clonotype was sampled from a young woman in good health and CMV-seropositive. The DNA for the CDR3 is TGTGCCAGCGTCGGAGGGTATAATTCACCCCTCCACTTT. It is translated as CASVGGYNSPLHF.